The 13 T cell receptor beta chains given below trace back to one sample, sequenced in a study of PD-L1 blockade in urothelial cancer. The repertoire was sequenced with immunoSEQ multiplex PCR; TCRdb's copy has only in-frame clones and lacks some. Among about 52,000 clones listed, roughly 84% were seen once. The sample was PBMCs, taken around atezolizumab (anti-PD-L1) treatment. All receptors derive from a man between 35 and 55 years old with urothelial cancer.

The rearrangement joins TRBV28 to TRBJ2-2; D gene unclear. This CDR3 is 13 amino acids long. Between the trimmed V and J ends, which lost 3 bases and 5 bases, there was a span of 7 bases. Germline CDR1 MDHEN, CDR2 SYDVKM. The CDR3 reads CASSFLGTGELFF. CDR3 in DNA: TGTGCCAGCAGTTTTCTAGGTACCGGGGAGCTGTTTTTT.

This clone was seen only once. V gene TRBV4-1 combines with J gene TRBJ1-2; D not resolved. The CDR3 has 14 amino acids. The V and J ends lost 0 bases and 8 bases respectively, with 13 bases between them. CDR1 is MGHRA and CDR2 is YSYEKL in the germline V gene. This CDR3 is CASSQDRYGVGYTF. The CDR3 DNA sequence: TGCGCCAGCAGCCAAGATAGATACGGGGTCGGCTACACCTTC.

CDR3 coding DNA: TGTGCCAGCCGAGGGGTACGGGAGGCCAACGAGCAGTACTTC. It codes for CASRGVREANEQYF. The rearrangement joins TRBV11-2 to TRBJ2-7; 7 bases match TRBD2. Germline assignment: CDR1 SGHAT and CDR2 FQNNGV. The CDR3 spans 14 residues. J was trimmed by 5 bases and V by 8 bases; bases with no gene match: 12.

The rearrangement joins TRBV9 to TRBJ2-2, with D possibly TRBD1 on 6 matching bases. Looked up from germline, CDR1 is SGDLS and CDR2 is YYNGEE. The CDR3 loop spans 14 amino acids. V dropped 3 bases and J dropped 2 bases, with 8 bases sitting between them. CDR3 bases: TGTGCCAGCAGCGCCGGGACAAACACCGGGGAGCTGTTTTTT. It yields the protein CASSAGTNTGELFF.

V gene TRBV28 combines with J gene TRBJ2-7, with TRBD2 identical over 7 bases. The CDR3 has 13 residues. CDR1 MDHEN and CDR2 SYDVKM come from the germline V gene. V shed 5 bases, J shed 6 bases, and the junction held 7 bases outside the gene matches. The CDR3 coding sequence is TGTGCCAGCAGTCAAGGCAGGGAGGGCGAGCAGTACTTC. Residues: CASSQGREGEQYF.

The table lists this clone with a few counts. The V and J genes are TRBV5-1 and TRBJ1-2; 9 bases align to TRBD1. This CDR3 has 14 residues. Germline CDR1 is SGHRS and CDR2 is YFSETQ. The J segment lost 7 bases and the V segment lost 3 bases, leaving 7 bases of the junction unmatched. The CDR3 reads CASSWGTGSSGYTF. The CDR3 DNA reads TGCGCCAGCAGCTGGGGGACAGGGAGTTCTGGCTACACCTTC.

This chain joins TRBV7-6 and TRBJ2-1; 9 nucleotides line up with TRBD2. After removal of 1 base from V and 10 bases from J, the junction contained 5 bases not matched to a gene. Germline V gives CDR1 SGHVS, CDR2 FNYEAQ. The CDR3 is 14 amino acids. In DNA, the CDR3 is TGTGCCAGCAGCTTAGGGACTAGCGTTGCCGAGCAGTTCTTC. Its protein is CASSLGTSVAEQFF. The entire variable domain, with the rest obtained from reference TRBV7-6 and TRBJ2-1, is as follows: GAGVSQSPRYKVTKRGQDVALRCDPISGHVSLYWYRQALGQGPEFLTYFNYEAQQDKSGLPNDRFSAERPEGSISTLTIQRTEQRDSAMYRCASSLGTSVAEQFFGPGTRLTVL.

The chain uses TRBV29-1 and TRBJ2-7; D perhaps matches TRBD2 (6 bases). Germline CDR1 and CDR2: SQVTM and ANQGSEA. This CDR3 contains 14 residues. V gave up 3 bases and J gave up 1 base, with 13 bases separating them. The CDR3 bases are TGCAGCGTTGACGGGGGAGTGGCGTCCTACGAGCAGTACTTC. Amino acid sequence: CSVDGGVASYEQYF.

This chain uses TRBV21-1 with TRBJ2-7; whether TRBD1, the table's D call, matches the DNA was not checked. TRBV21-1 is designated a pseudogene. The CDR3 length is 16 residues. The CDR3 DNA reads TGTGCCAGCAGCAAAGCCGGAACAGGGCGACGCTACGAGCAGTACTTC. Translated, it gives CASSKAGTGRRYEQYF.

J is TRBJ2-4 and V is TRBV27; no definite D call. Trimming stripped 3 bases from V and 9 bases from J, with 12 bases between. The CDR3 is 13 amino acids. The germline V gene encodes CDR1 MNHEY and CDR2 SMNVEV (reference sequence). The CDR3 here is CASSLSRSSIQYF. The CDR3, as DNA: TGTGCCAGCAGTTTGTCTCGTTCGAGCATTCAGTACTTC.

This clone was observed a handful of times. The chain carries TRBV19 and TRBJ1-1; D is undetermined. V lost 1 base and J 4 bases, leaving 16 bases between the germline ends. Germline CDR1 reads LNHDA; CDR2 reads SQIVND (reference sequence). The CDR3 has 16 amino acids. The CDR3 DNA is TGTGCCAGTAGTATAGTCCCAAACCGACGGGGCACTGAAGCTTTCTTT. Amino acids: CASSIVPNRRGTEAFF.

The chain employs TRBV5-1 and TRBJ2-5; 8 nucleotides align to TRBD2. This CDR3 has 15 amino acids. The germline gives CDR1 SGHRS, CDR2 YFSETQ. V was clipped by 0 bases and J by 4 bases; unmatched bases: 5. The CDR3 DNA reads TGCGCCAGCAGCTTGGCCTCGGCGGGGGGAGAGACCCAGTACTTC. Amino acid sequence: CASSLASAGGETQYF. The variable domain in full, completed from reference TRBV5-1 and TRBJ2-5, reads KAGVTQTPRYLIKTRGQQVTLSCSPISGHRSVSWYQQTPGQGLQFLFEYFSETQRNKGNFPGRFSGRQFSNSRSEMNVSTLELGDSALYLCASSLASAGGETQYFGPGTRLLVL.

V gene TRBV7-2 combines with J gene TRBJ1-2, with TRBD1 matching 8 bases. The CDR3 totals 13 residues. The V gene end was trimmed by 1 base and the J gene end by 7 bases; junction bases not matched to a gene: 2. CDR1 SGHTA and CDR2 FQGNSA come from the germline V gene. The CDR3 sequence is CASSLGDRFGYTF. CDR3 nucleotide sequence: TGTGCCAGCAGCTTAGGGGACAGGTTTGGCTACACCTTC. Full variable domain (missing parts from reference TRBV7-2 and TRBJ1-2): GAGVSQSPSNKVTEKGKDVELRCDPISGHTALYWYRQSLGQGLEFLIYFQGNSAPDKSGLPSDRFSAERTGGSVSTLTIQRTQQEDSAVYLCASSLGDRFGYTFGSGTRLTVV.